Following are 25 T cell receptor beta chains from one sample sequenced in a study of naive and memory T cell subsets. An oligonucleotide containing a UMI was ligated to the 3' end of TCR cDNA. Amplification of ligated cDNA took four PCR rounds with SP2 and nested alpha and beta constant primers. Each CDR3 protein is one row after TCRdb ran MiXCR on the 5' RACE reads. In the table there are 55,000 to 70,000 distinct CDR3 sequences, over 7% of which are singletons. Receptors originate from a male donor in good health.

This clonotype was seen at least ten times. The rearrangement links TRBV5-1 to TRBJ1-1; 9 bases are shared with TRBD1. This CDR3 has 15 residues. Per the germline V gene, CDR1 is SGHRS and CDR2 is YFSETQ. J gave up 2 bases and V 3 bases, and 5 bases lay outside the gene matches. The DNA for the CDR3 is TGCGCCAGCAGCTCCCCGACAGGGGGAAACACTGAAGCTTTCTTT. Amino acids: CASSSPTGGNTEAFF.

The gene calls are TRBV5-1 and TRBJ2-7, with D possibly being TRBD2 (6 bases). Trimming removed 3 bases at V and 0 bases at J, with 13 bases between. Per the germline V gene, CDR1 is SGHRS and CDR2 is YFSETQ. The CDR3 extends over 15 amino acids. The CDR3 loop reads CASSSWTGSSYEQYF. The CDR3 DNA is TGCGCCAGCAGCTCGTGGACCGGGAGCTCCTACGAGCAGTACTTC.

The V and J genes are TRBV5-1 and TRBJ2-3; D possibly corresponds to TRBD1 (5 bases). Germline V gene lookup returns CDR1 SGHRS and CDR2 YFSETQ. This CDR3 is 14 amino acids long. The V and J ends lost 0 bases and 0 bases respectively, with 5 bases between them. The CDR3 DNA sequence: TGCGCCAGCAGCTTGGGACAGAGCACAGATACGCAGTATTTT. It encodes CASSLGQSTDTQYF.

This clonotype was counted at least ten times. The chain links TRBV5-8 to TRBJ2-7; D uncertain. CDR3 size: 11 residues. From germline, CDR1 is SGHTS and CDR2 YDEGEE. Trimming shortened V by 6 bases and J by 4 bases, and 8 bases separated the two germline ends. The DNA of the CDR3 is TGTGCCAGCATAGGATATTACGAGCAGTACTTC. Translation gives CASIGYYEQYF.

This clonotype was seen a handful of times. This chain uses TRBV2 with TRBJ1-5, with D possibly being TRBD1 (6 bases). V lost 2 bases and J 4 bases, leaving 12 bases between the germline ends. The CDR3 is 15 residues long. CDR1 is SNHLY, CDR2 FYNNEI, per germline. DNA of the CDR3: TGTGCCAGCAGTGAACTGTATGGACAGAATCAGCCCCAGCATTTT. It translates to CASSELYGQNQPQHF.

This rearrangement joins TRBV6-5 to TRBJ2-7, with 7 bases aligning to TRBD1. Germline loops: CDR1 MNHEY, CDR2 SVGAGI. This CDR3 region has 15 residues. The ends lost 7 bases at V and 5 bases at J; junction bases unmatched: 14. The CDR3 bases are TGTGCCAGCAATCCCGCGACAGGGTTGGTCAACGAGCAGTACTTC. Amino acid sequence: CASNPATGLVNEQYF.

This clonotype was detected once. This chain links TRBV29-1 with TRBJ2-1; either TRBD1 or TRBD2 may supply D (5 bases each). In germline, CDR1 is SQVTM, CDR2 ANQGSEA. The CDR3 sequence is 13 residues long. Trimming pared 6 bases from V and 9 bases from J, leaving 18 bases between. The CDR3 region has the DNA TGCAGCGTGCCGATATGGACACGGGGTGAGCAGTTCTTC. Its protein product is CSVPIWTRGEQFF.

The V gene is TRBV2, the J gene TRBJ2-7; the match to TRBD1 covers 9 bases. Unmatched junction bases numbered 5, after V lost 4 bases and J lost 7 bases. Germline V CDR1 and CDR2: SNHLY, FYNNEI. CDR3 length: 13 amino acids. CDR3 nucleotide sequence: TGTGCCAGCAGTGTCGAGACAGGGGGGGAGCAGTACTTC. It specifies CASSVETGGEQYF. The whole variable domain, remainder taken from reference TRBV2 and TRBJ2-7, is EPEVTQTPSHQVTQMGQEVILRCVPISNHLYFYWYRQILGQKVEFLVSFYNNEISEKSEIFDDQFSVERPDGSNFTLKIRSTKLEDSAMYFCASSVETGGEQYFGPGTRLTVT.

There are a few counts of this clonotype. The CDR3 sequence is CASSYGGQGAYEQYF. CDR3 in DNA: TGTGCCAGCAGTTACGGGGGACAGGGGGCCTACGAGCAGTACTTC. The gene calls are TRBV6-6 and TRBJ2-7; 11 nucleotides agree with TRBD1. Germline CDR1 is MNHNY and CDR2 is SVGAGI (reference sequence). The trim removed 2 bases at V and 2 bases at J, leaving 2 bases unmatched. The CDR3 is 15 amino acids.

Ten or more counts support this clonotype. The chain uses TRBV29-1 and TRBJ2-3, with D tentatively TRBD1 (8 bases). CDR1 is SQVTM and CDR2 is ANQGSEA in the germline V gene. Trimming cost V 6 bases and J 4 bases, with 29 bases left between them. The CDR3 is 18 amino acids. The CDR3: CSVPPPGQAGVRPDTQYF. CDR3 sequence (DNA): TGCAGCGTCCCCCCACCGGGACAGGCGGGAGTGAGGCCAGATACGCAGTATTTT.

This rearrangement joins TRBV20-1 to TRBJ2-2; 13 positions agree with TRBD2. CDR1 and CDR2 from the germline V gene are DFQATT and SNEGSKA (reference sequence). The CDR3 loop spans 17 amino acids. V lost 2 bases to trimming and J lost 3 bases; unmatched junction nucleotides: 6. In DNA form, the CDR3 reads TGCAGTGCTAGAAATCCGGGACTAGCGGGATACACCGGGGAGCTGTTTTTT. Protein product: CSARNPGLAGYTGELFF.

This clonotype was detected a few times. The chain carries TRBV12-5 and TRBJ1-5, with a tentative D call TRBD1 (5 bases). The CDR3 extends over 14 amino acids. CDR1 LGHNT and CDR2 FRNRAP come from the germline V gene. Trimming pared 4 bases from V and 0 bases from J, leaving 7 bases between. This CDR3 is CASGWGYSNQPQHF. DNA for the CDR3: TGTGCTAGTGGTTGGGGGTATAGCAATCAGCCCCAGCATTTT.

This clonotype came up a few times. This sequence joins TRBV6-5 and TRBJ2-1; 7 bases are a match to TRBD2. CDR1 and CDR2 (germline): MNHEY, SVGAGI. V dropped 6 bases and J dropped 0; count of bases not matched to a gene: 5. The CDR3 spans 15 residues. In nucleotides, the CDR3 is TGTGCCAGCAGAACGGGGGGTAGCTCCTACAATGAGCAGTTCTTC. This gives the protein CASRTGGSSYNEQFF.

This clonotype was seen repeatedly, ten times or more. The V call is TRBV19, the J call TRBJ2-3; TRBD1 matches 9 bases. The CDR3 sequence is 15 residues long. The trim removed 7 bases at V and 2 bases at J, leaving 7 bases unmatched. Germline CDR1 is LNHDA and CDR2 is SQIVND (reference sequence). The CDR3 DNA sequence: TGTGCCAGTATGACCGGGACAGGGCTCACAGATACGCAGTATTTT. Its protein product is CASMTGTGLTDTQYF.

This clonotype was counted between two and nine times. The genes are TRBV6-2 or TRBV6-3 and TRBJ2-7; TRBD1 agrees at 8 bases. Germline V gene lookup returns CDR1 MNHEY and CDR2 SVGEGT. After removal of 5 bases from V and 5 bases from J, the junction contained 17 bases not matched to a gene. CDR3 length: 17 residues. The CDR3: CASSPLHVDRASNEQYF. The CDR3 region has the DNA TGTGCCAGCAGTCCACTCCACGTGGACAGGGCCTCGAACGAGCAGTACTTC.

This clonotype was seen many times. V usage is TRBV29-1 and J usage is TRBJ2-5; 11 nucleotides agree with TRBD2. This CDR3 is built from 16 residues. J lost 4 bases, V lost 1 base, and 8 bases had no gene match. Germline-derived CDR1 and CDR2 are SQVTM and ANQGSEA. The CDR3 here is CSVEGISGRATETQYF. CDR3 in DNA: TGCAGCGTTGAAGGGATTAGCGGGAGGGCCACAGAGACCCAGTACTTC.

V is TRBV20-1 and J is TRBJ2-3; no clear D gene. Trimming stripped 1 base from V and 5 bases from J, with 7 bases between. Germline CDR1 is DFQATT and CDR2 is SNEGSKA (reference sequence). There are 12 residues in the CDR3. CDR3 in DNA: TGCAGTGCTAGAGTCTCCCTAGATACGCAGTATTTT. It specifies CSARVSLDTQYF.

The V and J genes are TRBV27 and TRBJ2-2; D is possibly TRBD1 or TRBD2 (5 bases each). V dropped 0 bases and J dropped 4 bases, with 9 bases sitting between them. Per germline, CDR1 MNHEY and CDR2 SMNVEV (reference sequence). CDR3 size: 15 residues. The CDR3 spells CASSLSGTPTGELFF. CDR3 in DNA: TGTGCCAGCAGTTTATCAGGGACGCCCACCGGGGAGCTGTTTTTT.

This clonotype has ten or more counts. The chain joins TRBV18 to TRBJ2-3; 7 bases line up with TRBD1. CDR3 size: 17 residues. Germline V lookup: CDR1 KGHSH, CDR2 LQKENI. The V segment lost 4 bases and the J segment 0 bases; nucleotides outside the gene matches: 10. This CDR3 is CASSLINRGWSTDTQYF. In nucleotides, the CDR3 is TGTGCCAGCTCACTTATAAACAGGGGTTGGAGCACAGATACGCAGTATTTT.

A few counts support this clonotype. The chain is built from TRBV18 and TRBJ1-1; D possibly corresponds to TRBD1 (5 bases). CDR3 size: 14 residues. CDR1 and CDR2 from the germline V gene are KGHSH and LQKENI. V lost 0 bases and J 10 bases, leaving 15 bases between the germline ends. The CDR3 coding sequence is TGTGCCAGCTCACCACCGGGGCAGGCGGGTCTAGCTTTCTTT. It translates to CASSPPGQAGLAFF.

This clonotype was observed a few times. The V call is TRBV5-1, the J call TRBJ2-3; D is perhaps TRBD2 (6 bases). There are 14 residues in the CDR3. Germline CDR1 is SGHRS and CDR2 is YFSETQ. Trimming left V 3 bases short and J 6 bases short, with 14 bases between. CDR3 loop: CASSSSSARDTQYF. In DNA, the CDR3 is TGCGCCAGCAGCTCCTCTAGCGCTAGGGATACGCAGTATTTT.

CDR3 in DNA: TGCAGTGCTAGAGATCCCACAGGGCGGCGGACTGAAGCTTTCTTT. Amino acid sequence: CSARDPTGRRTEAFF. The rearrangement uses TRBV20-1 and TRBJ1-1; D might be TRBD1 (6 bases). The germline V gene encodes CDR1 DFQATT and CDR2 SNEGSKA (reference sequence). The ends were cut back, 0 bases at V and 5 bases at J, with 16 bases in the middle. The CDR3 has 15 amino acids.

This clonotype has at least ten counts. The J gene is TRBJ2-1, the V gene TRBV20-1, with D possibly being TRBD1 (6 bases). Trimming pared 6 bases from V and 0 bases from J, leaving 18 bases between. Per the germline V gene, CDR1 is DFQATT and CDR2 is SNEGSKA (reference sequence). This CDR3 has 16 residues. The CDR3 DNA reads TGCAGTGCGCCGCGAACCAGGGGCAGCTCCTACAATGAGCAGTTCTTC. It codes for CSAPRTRGSSYNEQFF.

This clonotype was recorded only once. At one of its ends the junction is not consistent with the germline gene, which may arise from a read error. The chain recombines TRBV12-3 or TRBV12-4 with TRBJ2-5, with 7 nucleotides matching TRBD1. The CDR3 has 16 amino acids. The CDR3 here is CAGSLTDRVISETQYF. In DNA form, the CDR3 reads TGTGCCGGCAGTCTGACCGACAGGGTTATATCAGAGACCCAGTACTTC.

This clonotype has just a few counts. The V and J genes are TRBV29-1 and TRBJ1-1, with TRBD1 matching 7 bases. Germline CDR1 reads SQVTM; CDR2 reads ANQGSEA. Germline trimming cut 1 base from V and 11 bases from J; bases unmatched to any gene: 13. The CDR3 has 14 residues. The CDR3 DNA reads TGCAGCGTTGAAGCGACAGGGAACAGTTTAGTCGCTTTCTTT. Its translation: CSVEATGNSLVAFF.